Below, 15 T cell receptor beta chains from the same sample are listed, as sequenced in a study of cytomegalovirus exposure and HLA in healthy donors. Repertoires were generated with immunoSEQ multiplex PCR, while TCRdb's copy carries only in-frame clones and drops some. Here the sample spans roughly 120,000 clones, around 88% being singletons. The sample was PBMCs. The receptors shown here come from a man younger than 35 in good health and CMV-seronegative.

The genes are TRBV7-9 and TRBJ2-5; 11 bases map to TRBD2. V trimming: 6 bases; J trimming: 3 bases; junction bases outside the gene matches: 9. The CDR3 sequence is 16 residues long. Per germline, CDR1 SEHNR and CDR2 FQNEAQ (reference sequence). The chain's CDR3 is CASRFSSGGSKETQYF. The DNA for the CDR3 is TGTGCCAGCAGGTTCTCTAGCGGGGGGTCGAAAGAGACCCAGTACTTC.

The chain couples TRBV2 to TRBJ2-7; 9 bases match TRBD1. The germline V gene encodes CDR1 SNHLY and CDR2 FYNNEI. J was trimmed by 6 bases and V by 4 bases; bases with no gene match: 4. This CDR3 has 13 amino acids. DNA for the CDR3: TGTGCCAGCAGTGTTAAGACAGGGGGCGAGCAGTACTTC. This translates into CASSVKTGGEQYF.

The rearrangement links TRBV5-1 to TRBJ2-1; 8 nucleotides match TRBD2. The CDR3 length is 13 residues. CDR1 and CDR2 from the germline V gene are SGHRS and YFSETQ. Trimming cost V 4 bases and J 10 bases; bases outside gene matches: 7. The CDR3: CASSPGGLEEQFF. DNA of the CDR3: TGCGCCAGCAGCCCGGGGGGGCTGGAAGAGCAGTTCTTC.

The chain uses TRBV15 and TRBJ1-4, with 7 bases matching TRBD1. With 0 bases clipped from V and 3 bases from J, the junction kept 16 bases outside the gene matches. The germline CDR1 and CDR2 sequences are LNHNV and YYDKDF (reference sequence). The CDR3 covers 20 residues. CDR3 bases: TGTGCCACCAGCAGAGATTGGACAGGATCACACGCGACGGCTAATGAAAAACTGTTTTTT. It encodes CATSRDWTGSHATANEKLFF.

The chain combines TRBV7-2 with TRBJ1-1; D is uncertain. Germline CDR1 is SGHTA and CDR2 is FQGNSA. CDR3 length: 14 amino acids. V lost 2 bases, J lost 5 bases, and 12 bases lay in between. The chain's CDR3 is CASSLSSTRTEAFF. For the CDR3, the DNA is TGTGCCAGCAGCTTATCCTCGACAAGGACTGAAGCTTTCTTT.

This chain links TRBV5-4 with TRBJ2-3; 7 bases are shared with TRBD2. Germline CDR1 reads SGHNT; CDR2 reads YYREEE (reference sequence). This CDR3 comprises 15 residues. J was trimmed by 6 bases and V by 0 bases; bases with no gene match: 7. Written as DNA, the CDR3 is TGTGCCAGCAGCTTGGGGGAGGGCCGATACGATACGCAGTATTTT. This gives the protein CASSLGEGRYDTQYF.

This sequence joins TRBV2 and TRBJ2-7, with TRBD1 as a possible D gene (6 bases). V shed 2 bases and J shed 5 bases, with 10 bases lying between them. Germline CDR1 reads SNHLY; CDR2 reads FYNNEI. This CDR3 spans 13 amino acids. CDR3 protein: CASSEQGFNEQYF. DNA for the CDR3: TGTGCCAGCAGTGAACAGGGGTTCAACGAGCAGTACTTC.

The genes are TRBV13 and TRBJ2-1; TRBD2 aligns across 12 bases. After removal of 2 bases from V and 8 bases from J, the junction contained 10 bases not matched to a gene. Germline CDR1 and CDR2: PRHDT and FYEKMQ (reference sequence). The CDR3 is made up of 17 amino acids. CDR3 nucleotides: TGTGCCAGCAGCTTAAGCGGGGCTAGCGGGGGGGCTTATGAGCAGTTCTTC. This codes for CASSLSGASGGAYEQFF.

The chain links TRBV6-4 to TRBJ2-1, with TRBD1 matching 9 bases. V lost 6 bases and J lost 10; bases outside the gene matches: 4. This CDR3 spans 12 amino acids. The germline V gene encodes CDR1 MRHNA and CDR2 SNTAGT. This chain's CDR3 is CASSPGQGEQFF. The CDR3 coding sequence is TGTGCCAGCAGCCCTGGACAGGGGGAGCAGTTCTTC.

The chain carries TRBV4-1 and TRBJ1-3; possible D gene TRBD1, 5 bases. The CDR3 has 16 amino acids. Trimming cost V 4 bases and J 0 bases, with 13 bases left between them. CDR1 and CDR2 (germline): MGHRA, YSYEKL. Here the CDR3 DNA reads TGCGCCAGCAGCCCGCGGACGGGACTCTCTGGAAACACCATATATTTT. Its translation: CASSPRTGLSGNTIYF.

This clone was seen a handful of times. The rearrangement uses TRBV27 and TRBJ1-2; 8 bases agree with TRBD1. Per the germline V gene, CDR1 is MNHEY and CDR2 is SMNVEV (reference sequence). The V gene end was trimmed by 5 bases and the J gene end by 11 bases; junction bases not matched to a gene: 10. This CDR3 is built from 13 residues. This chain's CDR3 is CASSTRDRPGYTF. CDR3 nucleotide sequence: TGTGCCAGCAGTACCCGGGACAGGCCTGGGTACACCTTC.

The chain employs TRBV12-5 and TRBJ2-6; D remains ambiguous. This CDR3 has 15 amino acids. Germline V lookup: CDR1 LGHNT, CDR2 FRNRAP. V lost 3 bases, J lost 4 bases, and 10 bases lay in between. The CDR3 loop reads CASGFSEAGANVLTF. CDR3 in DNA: TGTGCTAGTGGTTTCTCAGAGGCGGGGGCCAACGTCCTGACTTTC. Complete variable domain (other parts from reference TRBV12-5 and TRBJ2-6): DARVTQTPRHKVTEMGQEVTMRCQPILGHNTVFWYRQTMMQGLELLAYFRNRAPLDDSGMPKDRFSAEMPDATLATLKIQPSEPRDSAVYFCASGFSEAGANVLTFGAGSRLTVL.

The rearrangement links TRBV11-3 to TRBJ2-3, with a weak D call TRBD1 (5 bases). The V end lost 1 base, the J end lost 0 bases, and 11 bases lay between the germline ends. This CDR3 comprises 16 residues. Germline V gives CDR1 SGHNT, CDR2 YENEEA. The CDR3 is CASSLGAGSSTDTQYF. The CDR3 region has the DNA TGTGCCAGCAGCTTAGGGGCAGGGTCTAGCACAGATACGCAGTATTTT.

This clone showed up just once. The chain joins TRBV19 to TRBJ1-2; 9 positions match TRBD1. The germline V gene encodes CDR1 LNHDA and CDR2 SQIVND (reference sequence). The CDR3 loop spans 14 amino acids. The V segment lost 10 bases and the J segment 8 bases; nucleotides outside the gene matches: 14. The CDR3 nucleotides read TGTGCCATGAAAAATCCCGGGACAGGGCCCGGCTACACCTTC. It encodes CAMKNPGTGPGYTF.

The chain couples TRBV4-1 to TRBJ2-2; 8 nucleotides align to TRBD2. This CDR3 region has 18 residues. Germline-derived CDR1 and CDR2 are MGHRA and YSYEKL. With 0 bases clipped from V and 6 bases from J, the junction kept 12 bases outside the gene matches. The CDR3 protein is CASSQDPSGPIFAGELFF. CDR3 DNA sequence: TGCGCCAGCAGCCAAGATCCTAGCGGGCCCATTTTCGCCGGGGAGCTGTTTTTT.